This TCR beta chain was recovered during a study of beta chain features in type 1 diabetes. General study points: PCR might favor shorter templates, equally in patients and controls. In every one of the four CD4+ subsets, TCRB CDR3s were moderately but significantly shorter in Type 1 diabetes patients.

As to this clone: Antigen unknown.

The investigators reverse transcribed all of the isolated RNA, so they sequenced expressed TCRB transcripts. Sequencing used immunoSEQ multiplex PCR; TCRdb keeps in-frame clones, though not all of them. Of about 230,000 clones listed, around 9.6% were seen once; the top ten hold around 0.031%. Trimming pared 7 bases from V and 0 bases from J, leaving 15 bases between. CDR3 length equals 14 residues. Germline CDR1 and CDR2: GTSNPN and SVGIG (reference sequence). V and J are TRBV30 and TRBJ1-2, with unresolved D. This receptor was taken from a woman aged 18-29 years in good health. Material for sequencing was naive CD4+ T cells from blood. This CDR3 reads CASPRGRANYGYTF. The CDR3 bases are TGTGCCTCGCCCCGCGGTAGAGCTAACTATGGCTACACCTTC.